This TCR beta chain was identified during a study of blood T cell repertoires in COVID-19. Looking at the study overall: COVID-19 samples collected from the United States, Italy and Spain covered acute and convalescent phases.

CDR3 length: 16 amino acids. Germline V gene data show CDR1 as LGHNT and CDR2 as FRNRAP. V gave up 2 bases and J gave up 8 bases, with 21 bases separating them. Source study methods: Estimation of nucleated cell counts was performed using reference gene primer amplification. Clones were sequenced by immunoSEQ multiplex PCR, and TCRdb holds only the in-frame ones, with some missing. The V and J calls and the clone size are those of that table, but D and trimming were determined from the DNA. The table lists roughly 73,000 clones, roughly 76% of them singletons, with 20% to 25% in the top ten. This clone occurred a few times.

This rearrangement joins TRBV12-5 to TRBJ1-1, with a tentative D call TRBD1 (5 bases). This sequence originates from a woman in her seventies with acute or convalescent COVID-19. The sample was peripheral blood. The chain's CDR3 is CASGLPRQSGKEEAFF. CDR3 in DNA: TGTGCTAGTGGTTTGCCCCGACAGTCAGGGAAGGAGGAAGCTTTCTTT.